This TCR beta chain was recovered during a study of T cells in Graves' hyperthyroidism and ophthalmopathy. The source material, RNA transcripts, was used to amplify TCR beta CDR3 regions. Carried out on the TCR CDR3, a first-round RT-PCR used the HTBI primer set. MiXCR, applied by TCRdb to the multiplex PCR reads, yields one record per CDR3 protein. The table includes about 210,000 distinct CDR3 sequences, under 20% detected once. Study findings and constraints: Model predictions of ophthalmopathy came a median around 6.5 months before onset.

As to this clonotype: The antigen is not known. This may arise from a read error, as a much more abundant clone is one base away.

Source material: blood. This sequence was found in a man aged 50 to 60 with Graves' hyperthyroidism.

As DNA, the CDR3 is TGTGCCACCGCCACAGCGGGAGGGCCGGGGGAGGAGCAGTTCTTC. It specifies CATATAGGPGEEQFF. V is TRBV24-1 and J is TRBJ2-1; 10 bases align to TRBD2. Germline-derived CDR1 and CDR2 are KGHDR and SFDVKD. V lost 9 bases and J lost 10; bases outside the gene matches: 14. The CDR3 is 15 amino acids.